This T cell receptor (beta chain) is drawn from a study of technical replicates of blood from a few donors. Sequenced by immunoSEQ multiplex PCR; TCRdb stores in-frame clones only, minus some. The sample carries over 55,000 clones, approximately 94% recorded once. Germline CDR1 is MNHNY and CDR2 is SVGAGI (reference sequence). V lost 4 bases, J lost 4 bases, and 9 bases stayed unmatched. CDR3 length: 16 amino acids. The receptor's source is a human donor in good health. Some clones in this sample may be carry-over from other donors' samples. The sequenced sample was PBMCs. This chain uses TRBV6-6 with TRBJ2-2; TRBD2 aligns across 7 bases. DNA of the CDR3: TGTGCCAGCAGTTGGGCCCCCCCGGGGGGCACCGGGGAGCTGTTTTTT. Encoded protein: CASSWAPPGGTGELFF.